Following are 26 T cell receptor beta chains from one sample sequenced in a study of patients and donors after allogeneic stem cell transplantation (dated by TCRdb to 2018 to 2020). Library construction relied on RT-PCR. This sample was sequenced with a NextSeq 550. The raw public data were reprocessed by TCRdb itself: fastp quality trimming at Q25, MiXCR clonotype calling, in-frame beta chains only. Entries are consolidated by CDR3 protein sequence, retaining the most common genes and DNA. Here the sample has more than 850,000 distinct CDR3 sequences; 18% occur a single time. Around 6% of the sample comes from the top ten. The sample was blood, either unsorted or a sorted T cell fraction (not recorded which). These receptors originate from a human donor who was either an allogeneic HSCT recipient or a stem cell or donor lymphocyte infusion donor (not recorded which). It is not recorded whose cells these are; they may come from a transplant donor.

This clonotype occurred a few times. V is TRBV2 and J is TRBJ1-2; D is perhaps TRBD1 (6 bases). From germline, CDR1 is SNHLY and CDR2 FYNNEI. This CDR3 is 12 amino acids long. Trimming took 8 bases from V and 8 from J, leaving 15 bases between them. DNA of the CDR3: TGTGCCAGCGGGGGCGACCCGACCGGCTACACCTTC. Protein sequence: CASGGDPTGYTF.

This clonotype was picked up a small number of times. This rearrangement joins TRBV29-1 to TRBJ1-2; 7 nucleotides agree with TRBD1. The CDR3 is 12 residues long. V trimming: 6 bases; J trimming: 5 bases; junction bases outside the gene matches: 6. CDR1 is SQVTM and CDR2 is ANQGSEA in the germline V gene. CDR3: CSVHRGGYGYTF. The CDR3 bases are TGCAGCGTCCACAGGGGCGGTTATGGCTACACCTTC.

The V gene is TRBV27, the J gene TRBJ1-5; D is perhaps TRBD1 (5 bases). CDR1 MNHEY and CDR2 SMNVEV come from the germline V gene (reference sequence). The CDR3 length is 15 residues. V gave up 3 bases and J gave up 3 bases, with 12 bases separating them. As DNA, the CDR3 is TGTGCCAGCAGTTTTGGTGGGGCGGCCAATCAGCCCCAGCATTTT. Protein product: CASSFGGAANQPQHF.

This clonotype has at least ten counts. V gene TRBV12-3 or TRBV12-4 combines with J gene TRBJ2-5; tentatively, D is TRBD1 (6 bases). The CDR3 covers 12 residues. V lost 5 bases, J lost 7 bases, and 11 bases lay in between. This chain's CDR3 is CASSTGSRTQYF. CDR3 nucleotides: TGTGCCAGCAGTACAGGGTCCCGGACCCAGTACTTC.

The chain carries TRBV12-3 or TRBV12-4 and TRBJ1-2, with 7 bases lining up with TRBD1. Trimming removed 7 bases from V and 4 bases from J; junction bases left unmatched: 6. This CDR3 is built from 13 residues. DNA of the CDR3: TGTGCCAGCAATCAGGGGGTTGCCTATGGCTACACCTTC. It is translated as CASNQGVAYGYTF.

The rearrangement links TRBV4-3 to TRBJ1-1; D gene ambiguous. V shed 0 bases and J shed 9 bases, with 11 bases lying between them. Per germline, CDR1 LGHNA and CDR2 YSLEER. The CDR3 is 13 residues long. This CDR3 reads CASSQEPNLKAFF. The DNA of the CDR3 is TGCGCCAGCAGCCAAGAACCAAACCTCAAAGCTTTCTTT.

In this sample, this clonotype turned up many times. The chain couples TRBV20-1 to TRBJ1-2, with D maybe TRBD1 (6 bases). The CDR3 sequence is 13 residues long. Between the trimmed V and J ends, which lost 3 bases and 7 bases, there was a span of 15 bases. From germline, CDR1 is DFQATT and CDR2 SNEGSKA (reference sequence). CDR3 in amino acids: CSASGGGAGGYTF. The CDR3 DNA follows: TGCAGTGCTAGCGGTGGGGGCGCGGGTGGCTACACCTTC.

V and J are TRBV18 and TRBJ2-1; no reliable D call. V was pared by 6 bases and J by 6 bases, with 12 bases between. The CDR3 length is 13 residues. Germline V gene lookup returns CDR1 KGHSH and CDR2 LQKENI. The CDR3 DNA is TGTGCCAGCTCGGCCGTCTGGGGCAATGAGCAGTTCTTC. This encodes CASSAVWGNEQFF.

The J gene is TRBJ2-2, the V gene TRBV10-3, with D maybe TRBD1 (6 bases). This CDR3 has 14 amino acids. The ends were cut back, 7 bases at V and 2 bases at J, with 11 bases in the middle. Germline V gene sequence: CDR1 ENHRY, CDR2 SYGVKD. The CDR3 DNA sequence: TGTGCCATCACCGGGACACTAAACACCGGGGAGCTGTTTTTT. Translated: CAITGTLNTGELFF.

The chain carries TRBV5-1 and TRBJ1-1; D uncertain. Trimming removed 0 bases at V and 6 bases at J, with 15 bases between. The CDR3 consists of 15 residues. Germline CDR1 is SGHRS and CDR2 is YFSETQ. CDR3 bases: TGCGCCAGCAGCTTGGGGACGGGTAACGACGCTGAAGCTTTCTTT. Its translation: CASSLGTGNDAEAFF.

This clonotype was picked up a small number of times. This rearrangement joins TRBV6-5 to TRBJ2-2; maybe TRBD2 (5 bases). The CDR3 runs to 14 residues. Germline V gene data show CDR1 as MNHEY and CDR2 as SVGAGI. Trimming cost V 2 bases and J 6 bases, with 10 bases left between them. The CDR3, as DNA: TGTGCCAGCAGTTACGTGGGAGTTCCCGGGGAGCTGTTTTTT. It codes for CASSYVGVPGELFF.

This clonotype occurred many times. The rearrangement uses TRBV29-1 and TRBJ2-3; no reliable D call. There are 11 residues in the CDR3. The germline V gene has CDR1 SQVTM and CDR2 ANQGSEA. V dropped 6 bases and J dropped 6 bases, with 10 bases sitting between them. The CDR3 loop reads CSVLWSDTQYF. CDR3 bases: TGCAGCGTCCTCTGGTCGGATACGCAGTATTTT.

The V call is TRBV13, the J call TRBJ2-7, with D unresolved. The CDR3 contains 12 residues. CDR1 and CDR2 (germline): PRHDT, FYEKMQ (reference sequence). Trimming removed 4 bases at V and 4 bases at J, with 8 bases between. For the CDR3, the DNA is TGTGCCAGCAGCTACTGGAAATACGAGCAGTACTTC. This encodes CASSYWKYEQYF.

The chain links TRBV5-6 to TRBJ2-3; 8 bases align to TRBD2. This CDR3 contains 15 residues. Germline loops: CDR1 SGHDT, CDR2 YYEEEE. Unmatched junction bases numbered 6, after V lost 0 bases and J lost 6 bases. The CDR3 sequence: CASSLVAGGRDTQYF. The CDR3 DNA follows: TGTGCCAGCAGCTTGGTGGCGGGAGGCCGGGATACGCAGTATTTT.

As DNA, the CDR3 is TGCGCCAGCAGCCAAGGGCGGACAGGGTCCTACGAGCAGTACTTC. Its protein is CASSQGRTGSYEQYF. The chain couples TRBV4-3 to TRBJ2-7, with 8 bases fitting TRBD1. Germline V gene data show CDR1 as LGHNA and CDR2 as YSLEER. The CDR3 runs 15 residues. V was clipped by 1 base and J by 1 base; unmatched bases: 3.

Only a few counts were recorded for this clonotype. This chain connects TRBV5-5 to TRBJ2-3; D unresolved. The CDR3 length is 14 residues. The V gene's germline CDR1 is SGHKS and CDR2 YYEKEE (reference sequence). Trimming shortened V by 0 bases and J by 11 bases, and 16 bases separated the two germline ends. This chain's CDR3 is CASSLVTERAWQYF. The CDR3 region has the DNA TGTGCCAGCAGCTTGGTGACGGAGCGTGCCTGGCAGTATTTT. Complete variable domain (other parts from reference TRBV5-5 and TRBJ2-3): DAGVTQSPTHLIKTRGQQVTLRCSPISGHKSVSWYQQVLGQGPQFIFQYYEKEERGRGNFPDRFSARQFPNYSSELNVNALLLGDSALYLCASSLVTERAWQYFGPGTRLTVL.

The chain has TRBV7-9 and TRBJ2-3; the D is unclear. The CDR3 contains 13 residues. The V end lost 5 bases, the J end lost 6 bases, and 12 bases lay between the germline ends. From germline, CDR1 is SEHNR and CDR2 FQNEAQ (reference sequence). The CDR3 reads CASSPREMDTQYF. CDR3 DNA: TGTGCCAGCAGCCCTAGAGAAATGGATACGCAGTATTTT.

This clonotype was seen a handful of times. The chain combines TRBV6-5 with TRBJ2-5, with 7 bases fitting TRBD2. The CDR3 length is 14 residues. CDR1 MNHEY and CDR2 SVGAGI come from the germline V gene. Trimming removed 4 bases from V and 0 bases from J; junction bases left unmatched: 2. The CDR3 region is CASSWGLHQETQYF. The CDR3, as DNA: TGTGCCAGCAGTTGGGGACTACACCAAGAGACCCAGTACTTC.

The chain combines TRBV6-2 or TRBV6-3 with TRBJ2-6, with TRBD1 identical over 9 bases. Unmatched junction bases numbered 15, after V lost 7 bases and J lost 2 bases. Germline V lookup: CDR1 MNHEY, CDR2 SVGEGT. The CDR3 sequence is 19 residues long. CDR3 in DNA: TGTGCCAGCATCAAAGTGGGACAGGGTCGACTAGCTGGGGCCAACGTCCTGACTTTC. Translating gives CASIKVGQGRLAGANVLTF.

The J gene is TRBJ2-6, the V gene TRBV20-1, with D tentatively TRBD2 (5 bases). Looked up from germline, CDR1 is DFQATT and CDR2 is SNEGSKA (reference sequence). V lost 3 bases and J 0 bases, leaving 9 bases between the germline ends. This CDR3 comprises 15 residues. CDR3 coding DNA: TGCAGTGCTAGGGAAGGAGGCTCTGGGGCCAACGTCCTGACTTTC. It is translated as CSAREGGSGANVLTF.

This clonotype was counted only a few times. This rearrangement joins TRBV7-2 to TRBJ1-2; 7 nucleotides agree with TRBD1. CDR3 length equals 13 residues. Trimming took 2 bases from V and 7 from J; bases not matched to a gene: 4. The V gene's germline CDR1 is SGHTA and CDR2 FQGNSA. The CDR3 protein is CASSLTGAVGYTF. The DNA of the CDR3 is TGTGCCAGCAGCTTAACAGGGGCCGTTGGCTACACCTTC.

This clonotype was picked up many times. V is TRBV25-1 and J is TRBJ1-2; D is ambiguous. The germline V gene encodes CDR1 MGHDK and CDR2 SYGVNS. V was pared by 0 bases and J by 7 bases, with 12 bases between. The CDR3 runs to 14 residues. The CDR3, as DNA: TGTGCCAGCAGTGAATATTTAGGGTTTAGTGGCTACACCTTC. Protein product: CASSEYLGFSGYTF.

Only a few counts were recorded for this clonotype. This chain connects TRBV7-2 to TRBJ1-1; D possibly corresponds to TRBD1 (6 bases). With 3 bases removed from V and 0 bases from J, the gap between germline ends came to 14 bases. This CDR3 is 16 amino acids long. Germline CDR1 and CDR2: SGHTA and FQGNSA. Written as DNA, the CDR3 is TGTGCCAGCAGCTTTGCGCAGGGGAAGATGAACACTGAAGCTTTCTTT. Residues: CASSFAQGKMNTEAFF.

The chain recombines TRBV2 with TRBJ1-5; unclear D gene. Germline assignment: CDR1 SNHLY and CDR2 FYNNEI. Trimming stripped 4 bases from V and 2 bases from J, with 12 bases between. The CDR3 consists of 15 residues. The chain's CDR3 is CASSADGVGNQPQHF. The CDR3 DNA reads as TGTGCCAGCAGTGCAGACGGAGTCGGCAATCAGCCCCAGCATTTT.

This clonotype was picked up a small number of times. The chain recombines TRBV24-1 with TRBJ2-7; D not resolved. Trimming pared 4 bases from V and 3 bases from J, leaving 12 bases between. The length of the CDR3 is 14 residues. Germline CDR1 and CDR2: KGHDR and SFDVKD. The CDR3 reads CATSDPSMNYEQYF. The CDR3 DNA follows: TGTGCCACCAGTGACCCCAGCATGAACTACGAGCAGTACTTC.

The rearrangement joins TRBV12-3 or TRBV12-4 to TRBJ2-7, with D perhaps matching TRBD1 (6 bases). This CDR3 has 15 amino acids. The V end was cut by 4 bases, the J end by 3 bases, with 16 bases between. The CDR3 region is CASSSRQRGYYEQYF. DNA of the CDR3: TGTGCCAGCAGTTCTCGACAAAGGGGGTACTACGAGCAGTACTTC.